Shown below are 2 T cell receptor beta chains from a single sample sequenced in a study of CD8 T cells in ankylosing spondylitis. TCRdb reprocessed the 5' RACE reads via MiXCR and lists one record per CDR3 protein. The sample consists of about 340,000 distinct CDR3 sequences, about 15% of them appearing once. The sequenced material came from blood, either unsorted or a sorted T cell fraction (not recorded which). The receptors here all came from a male donor with ankylosing spondylitis or in good health (not recorded which).

This clonotype has at least ten counts. The rearrangement links TRBV6-1 to TRBJ2-7, with TRBD2 identical over 10 bases. The length of the CDR3 is 15 residues. Unmatched junction bases numbered 8, after V lost 6 bases and J lost 3 bases. Germline V gives CDR1 MNHNS, CDR2 SASEGT. CDR3 sequence: CASSPPTSGNYEQYF. The CDR3 DNA follows: TGTGCCAGCAGCCCACCCACTAGCGGGAACTACGAGCAGTACTTC.

Only a few counts were recorded for this clonotype. This sequence joins TRBV6-2 or TRBV6-3 and TRBJ2-1; 11 bases agree with TRBD1. Germline V lookup: CDR1 MNHEY, CDR2 SVGEGT. CDR3 length: 14 amino acids. V was clipped by 6 bases and J by 7 bases; unmatched bases: 5. The CDR3 loop reads CASSSRDRGNEQFF. For the CDR3, the DNA is TGTGCCAGCAGCTCCCGGGACAGGGGGAATGAGCAGTTCTTC.